This T cell receptor (beta chain) was found in a study of sequential checkpoint blockade in melanoma. Generated by immunoSEQ multiplex PCR, the TCRdb table keeps only in-frame clones and is missing some. This sample has around 18,000 clones, with approximately 81% found just once. The germline V gene has CDR1 LGHNA and CDR2 YNFKEQ. CDR3 size: 15 residues. V was trimmed by 0 bases and J by 7 bases, leaving 16 bases between them. Treatment defined: randomized to nivolumab then ipilimumab (arm A) or the reverse (arm B). None of the patients previously received DNA-damaging chemotherapy. The clonotype was recovered from a human donor with melanoma. Material: CD8+ T cells sorted from blood (inferred from file names), obtained from a patient given nivolumab and ipilimumab in sequence. V usage is TRBV4-2 and J usage is TRBJ2-7; no reliable D call. In nucleotides, the CDR3 is TGTGCCAGCAGCCAAGATGAGGCACTTGGTGAAGAGCAGTACTTC. Amino acids: CASSQDEALGEEQYF.